This T cell receptor (beta chain) comes out of a study of cytomegalovirus exposure and HLA in healthy donors. General study results and limits: The authors later found TCR association rates varying by HLA locus, with DRB1 most and HLA-C fewest. Later work showed greater clonal expansion in HLA-associated TCR beta chains than in equally common others. Sequencing likely caused a cluster of highly shared sequence variants.

With respect to this clone: No antigen is known for it.

PCR was performed using 60 Vbeta and 13 Jbeta primers. Some clones are missing from TCRdb's copy, which holds only in-frame ones; the method was immunoSEQ multiplex PCR. The sample shows around 190,000 clones, roughly three quarters of them seen only once. The sample was PBMCs. This receptor was identified in a woman in her 50s in good health and CMV-seronegative.

The CDR3 spells CASSLSAGTGVWGAFF. CDR3 DNA: TGTGCCAGCAGCTTGTCTGCCGGGACAGGGGTTTGGGGAGCTTTCTTT. The chain couples TRBV5-4 to TRBJ1-1, with 10 bases aligning to TRBD1. V trimming: 1 base; J trimming: 10 bases; junction bases outside the gene matches: 13. The CDR3 spans 16 residues. CDR1 SGHNT and CDR2 YYREEE come from the germline V gene (reference sequence).